This TCR beta chain was recorded in a study of neoadjuvant anti-PD-1 for oral cavity cancer. Study information: Nivolumab at 3 mg/kg was mostly given biweekly, three to four doses, pre-surgery.

In the case of this clone: Its antigen is as yet unknown.

Time point defined: after neoadjuvant nivolumab, at surgical resection. The ends were cut back, 3 bases at V and 3 bases at J, with 8 bases in the middle. CDR3 length: 14 residues. CDR1 SEHNR and CDR2 FQNEAQ come from the germline V gene (reference sequence). Regarding the study as a whole: Each response group had just three patients in TCR analyses.

Clones were read by immunoSEQ multiplex PCR, and TCRdb kept only the in-frame ones, dropping some. The data hold 20,000 to 30,000 clones, with roughly 29% observed a single time. The V and J genes are TRBV7-9 and TRBJ2-2; D uncertain. The receptor was derived from a person aged 40-85 years with oral cavity squamous cell carcinoma. The sample in question was tumor tissue, obtained after nivolumab (anti-PD-1) treatment. CDR3 sequence reads: CASSFPSYTGELFF. In DNA form, the CDR3 reads TGTGCCAGCAGCTTCCCCAGCTACACCGGGGAGCTGTTTTTT.